This is a list of T cell receptor beta chains from one sample in a study of identical twins. Each CDR3 protein gets one entry after TCRdb re-called the 5' RACE reads with MiXCR. This table holds around 490,000 distinct CDR3 sequences, 13% to 15% found once. This sample also belongs to another study, concerning yellow fever vaccine responses in identical twins.

The sequenced sample was CD4+ T cells sorted from blood. The receptor source for this set is a woman between 18 and 29 years old in good health. Both conserved end residues are part of each CDR3. Each record gives: V gene, CDR3 length, D gene, CDR3 protein. The D gene is left open where the match is weak.

>TRBV25-1|15|TRBD1
CASSEAGTGGYEQYF
>TRBV12-3/TRBV12-4|16|-
CASSFSAAATNYGYTF
>TRBV5-1|15|-
CASRMNVQGAYEQYF
>TRBV29-1|14|TRBD1
CSVARQGGSYEQYF
>TRBV4-2|18|TRBD1
CASSQLLGQGMGDTEAFF
>TRBV5-1|15|TRBD2
CASTSAGGPHNEQFF
>TRBV18|13|-
CASSPNRYNEQFF
>TRBV7-2|15|-
CASSLSGETASKQFF
>TRBV3-1|16|-
CASSQDPSPSGGEQFF
>TRBV27|15|-
CASSRKGSLPSEQYF
>TRBV20-1|13|TRBD2
CSATKGGRNIQYF
>TRBV7-2|15|-
CASSLAGRGIAEAFF
>TRBV7-2|15|-
CASSSIDKGANGYTF
>TRBV20-1|15|TRBD2
CSAPGLAGVSGELFF
>TRBV7-2|11|-
CASSFNRGYTF
>TRBV18|11|-
CASSRLSEQYF
>TRBV7-2|15|-
CASSLAGGQIYEQYF
>TRBV20-1|15|TRBD2
CSALYFSGVSYEQYF
>TRBV20-1|13|-
CSPQDWKGDEQFF
>TRBV5-1|16|-
CASSLVAGALTDTQYF
>TRBV18|19|-
CASSPLAQVEGRALNTQYF
>TRBV3-1|15|-
CASSQDGESNQPQHF
>TRBV24-1|16|-
CATSVGGSGAKNIQYF
>TRBV20-1|14|-
CSASRAGDTGELFF
>TRBV18|17|-
CASSPLGQTHSGNTIYF
>TRBV20-1|14|-
CSAPDSGSYNEQFF
>TRBV29-1|12|TRBD2
CSVGGGIDIQYF
>TRBV30|13|-
CAWSVGAADTQYF
>TRBV7-6|13|-
CASSVARAYEQYF
>TRBV6-2/TRBV6-3|16|TRBD2
CASSAGLAGARNEQFF
>TRBV5-1|14|TRBD1
CASSSNPGTDTQYF
>TRBV20-1|13|-
CSATLAKKYEQYF
>TRBV19|14|-
CASSIGHSVYEQYF
>TRBV7-6|15|-
CASSSRGGSDTEAFF
>TRBV6-5|15|-
CASSYSNIGTGELFF
>TRBV9|18|TRBD2
CASSPRTSGSLGSYEQYF
>TRBV29-1|14|TRBD2
CSVTSGGSVYEQYF
>TRBV5-6|15|TRBD2
CASSLTGGDTDTQYF
>TRBV24-1|12|-
CATSATGYEQYF
>TRBV20-1|16|-
CSAPGMDGLRGETQYF
>TRBV18|15|-
CASSPPLSSGNTIYF